The 9 T cell receptor beta chains in this list originate from one sample, sequenced in a study. A single record per CDR3 protein comes from TCRdb applying MiXCR to the 5' RACE reads. The repertoire holds fewer than 15,000 distinct CDR3 sequences, about 25% seen once, with roughly 3.2% in the top ten. Sequenced sample: naive CD4+ T cells sorted from blood. Stated subset: naive CD4+ T cells, CD4+CD45RA+CD25-. Every receptor here comes from a female donor with breast cancer.

In this sample, this clonotype turned up many times. The chain joins TRBV4-1 to TRBJ2-3; D is uncertain. The CDR3 spans 11 residues. Trimming left V 8 bases short and J 5 bases short, with 8 bases between. Germline V gene sequence: CDR1 MGHRA, CDR2 YSYEKL. This CDR3 is CASSSQDTQYF. As DNA, the CDR3 is TGCGCCAGCTCGAGCCAAGATACGCAGTATTTT.

This clonotype was detected many times. The CDR3 spells CASSLRRDNEQFF. Written as DNA, the CDR3 is TGTGCCAGCAGCCTGCGTAGAGACAATGAGCAGTTCTTC. This chain connects TRBV12-3 or TRBV12-4 to TRBJ2-1; D ambiguous. Trimming stripped 6 bases from V and 5 bases from J, with 11 bases between. The CDR3 is 13 residues long.

This clonotype was counted many times. Here the CDR3 reads CATQGTYNNEQFF. CDR3 nucleotide sequence: TGTGCCACGCAGGGGACCTATAACAATGAGCAGTTCTTC. V usage is TRBV24-1 and J usage is TRBJ2-1; D possibly corresponds to TRBD1 (6 bases). CDR3 length equals 13 residues. The germline V gene encodes CDR1 KGHDR and CDR2 SFDVKD. Trimming cost V 10 bases and J 5 bases, with 14 bases left between them.

The chain has TRBV5-1 and TRBJ1-1; D is uncertain. There are 12 residues in the CDR3. The V end lost 5 bases, the J end lost 5 bases, and 10 bases lay between the germline ends. CDR1 and CDR2 from the germline V gene are SGHRS and YFSETQ. The CDR3 here is CASSLGWTEAFF. The CDR3 bases are TGCGCCAGCAGTCTCGGGTGGACTGAAGCTTTCTTT.

The chain carries TRBV7-2 and TRBJ2-4; D may be TRBD2 (6 bases). Trimming took 3 bases from V and 5 from J, leaving 14 bases between them. The CDR3 runs to 15 residues. Germline V gene sequence: CDR1 SGHTA, CDR2 FQGNSA. DNA for the CDR3: TGTGCCAGCAGCTTTAGTTCTAGCGAGGAAAACATTCAGTACTTC. This gives the protein CASSFSSSEENIQYF.

The chain recombines TRBV4-1 with TRBJ2-6; the match to TRBD1 covers 7 bases. The trim removed 4 bases at V and 1 base at J, leaving 10 bases unmatched. CDR1 is MGHRA, CDR2 YSYEKL, per germline. This CDR3 contains 18 residues. The CDR3 coding sequence is TGCGCCAGCAGCCGTTATTATCCCAGGGGGTCTGGGGCCAACGTCCTGACTTTC. It codes for CASSRYYPRGSGANVLTF.

The genes are TRBV6-5 and TRBJ1-5; perhaps TRBD1 as D (5 bases). The germline V gene has CDR1 MNHEY and CDR2 SVGAGI. The V and J ends lost 8 bases and 7 bases respectively, with 21 bases between them. This CDR3 contains 15 residues. DNA of the CDR3: TGTGCCAGCCGTACGGGGGTCGGGGTCGGCCAGCCCCAGCATTTT. Translating gives CASRTGVGVGQPQHF.

This clonotype was seen many times. The chain combines TRBV7-9 with TRBJ1-2; D is unresolved. CDR1 is SEHNR, CDR2 FQNEAQ, per germline (reference sequence). This CDR3 comprises 15 residues. Trimming removed 5 bases at V and 4 bases at J, with 17 bases between. The CDR3 nucleotides are TGTGCCAGCAGCCCAACCCCCTCCGCAAGCTATGGCTACACCTTC. Amino acid sequence: CASSPTPSASYGYTF. The full variable domain, in which reference TRBV7-9 and TRBJ1-2 provide the parts outside the CDR3, is DTGVSQNPRHKITKRGQNVTFRCDPISEHNRLYWYRQTLGQGPEFLTYFQNEAQLEKSRLLSDRFSAERPKGSFSTLEIQRTEQGDSAMYLCASSPTPSASYGYTFGSGTRLTVV.

As concerns this clonotype: A read error may account for a junction end that differs from germline. The rearrangement joins TRBV7-3 to TRBJ2-3; 7 bases fit TRBD2. The CDR3 is 13 amino acids. Germline CDR1 is SGHTA and CDR2 is FQGTGA. CDR3 DNA: TGTGTCAGCAGCTTAGGACTAGCAGATACGCAGTATTTT. Translation gives CVSSLGLADTQYF.